Listed below are T cell receptor beta chains from one sample, sequenced in a study of CD8+ T cells in alopecia areata. Here immunoSEQ multiplex PCR was the method, and the copy in TCRdb shows in-frame clones only, minus some. Of about 130,000 clones in the sample, about 57% were seen once. The sequencing used CD4+ T cells sorted from blood, collected at week 0. The receptors derive from a human donor with alopecia areata. Each CDR3 is given with its conserved first and last residue. A D gene is named only where the DNA matches it firmly. Not all rows give a size; the values are once, few, many and, for expanded clones, a class.

size,V,J,D,DNA,CDR3
NA,TRBV13,TRBJ2-3,TRBD1,TGTGCCAGCAGCACGACAGGGCCAGATACGCAGTATTTT,CASSTTGPDTQYF
few,TRBV30,TRBJ2-2,TRBD2,TGTGCCTGGAGAGCTAGCGGGAGGGCCTTTCGCCGGGAGCTGTTTTTT,CAWRASGRAFRRELFF
NA,TRBV9,TRBJ1-2,NA,TGTGCCAGCAGCGTAGAGGGCAGAAGTTATGGCTACACCTTC,CASSVEGRSYGYTF
NA,TRBV6-5,TRBJ2-7,NA,TGTGCCAGCAGTGGGGCCGATTCCTACGAGCAGTACTTC,CASSGADSYEQYF
NA,TRBV19,TRBJ2-7,NA,TGTGCCAGTAGTATCCTGACCGGGACAACCTACGAGCAGTACTTC,CASSILTGTTYEQYF
NA,TRBV29-1,TRBJ2-7,TRBD2,TGCAGCGTCCGAGGGACTAGCGGGGCAAGCTCCTACGAGCAGTACTTC,CSVRGTSGASSYEQYF
NA,TRBV7-9,TRBJ1-2,NA,TGTGCCAGCAGCCCGAGAACAGATTATGGCTACACCTTC,CASSPRTDYGYTF
few,TRBV6-5,TRBJ2-7,TRBD1,TGTGCCAGCAGTTACAGGGGGCACTCCTACGAGCAGTACTTC,CASSYRGHSYEQYF
NA,TRBV9,TRBJ1-2,NA,TGTGCCAGCAGCAGACCACACCCTACTAACTATGGCTACACCTTC,CASSRPHPTNYGYTF
NA,TRBV9,TRBJ2-5,NA,TGTGCCAGCAGCGCGGGTCCGTACCAAGAGACCCAGTACTTC,CASSAGPYQETQYF
NA,TRBV5-4,TRBJ1-2,NA,TGTGCCAGCAGCTTGGGGAGGGCCCAAAGGACAGACTATGGCTACACCTTC,CASSLGRAQRTDYGYTF
once,TRBV2,TRBJ2-3,NA,TGTGCCAGCAGTACTCAAGGTTTCACAGATACGCAGTATTTT,CASSTQGFTDTQYF
NA,TRBV19,TRBJ2-5,NA,TGTGCCAGTAGTATAGGAGACACTCCGGACACCCAGTACTTC,CASSIGDTPDTQYF
once,TRBV2,TRBJ1-6,TRBD1,TGTGCCAGCATGGACAGGAGCTCCTATAATTCACCCCTCCACTTT,CASMDRSSYNSPLHF
NA,TRBV30,TRBJ2-4,NA,TGTGCCTGGAGCTCCGGGGCGGTATGGAATTCTCTAGCCAAAAACATTCAGTACTTC,CAWSSGAVWNSLAKNIQYF
NA,TRBV11-2,TRBJ2-7,TRBD1,TGTGCCAGCAGCTTGGACAGGGACTACGAGCAGTACTTC,CASSLDRDYEQYF
few,TRBV28,TRBJ2-3,NA,TGTGCCAGCACCCTACCAAGCACAGATACGCAGTATTTT,CASTLPSTDTQYF
NA,TRBV7-3,TRBJ2-3,NA,TGTGCCAGCAGTCCCATGGCAGAAGATACGCAGTATTTT,CASSPMAEDTQYF
NA,TRBV5-1,TRBJ2-7,NA,TGCGCCAGCAGCCTAGACTACTACGAGCAGTACTTC,CASSLDYYEQYF
once,TRBV5-1,TRBJ2-5,TRBD2,TGCGCCAGCAGCTTGGATCCGGCGGGGGTAGGGACCCAGTACTTC,CASSLDPAGVGTQYF
NA,TRBV7-3,TRBJ2-5,NA,TGTGCCTGGTACAGCCAAGAGACCCAGTACTTC,CAWYSQETQYF
NA,TRBV7-2,TRBJ2-7,NA,TGTGCCAGCAGCTCGAGCCGGACAGTCAGCCACGAGCAGTACTTC,CASSSSRTVSHEQYF
NA,TRBV6-5,TRBJ2-7,TRBD1,TGTGCCAGCAGCCGACAGGGGAGCTCCTACGAGCAGTACTTC,CASSRQGSSYEQYF
NA,TRBV2,TRBJ2-1,TRBD1,TGTGCCAGCAGTGAAGACAGGGGGCCCTTGTTCTTC,CASSEDRGPLFF
NA,TRBV7-2,TRBJ1-5,NA,TGTGCCAGCAGCTTAGCCTGGGGGGGGGACCAGCATTTT,CASSLAWGGDQHF
NA,TRBV27,TRBJ2-1,TRBD2,TGTGCCAGCAGTTTTCAGCGGGAGTCGTACAATGAGCAGTTCTTC,CASSFQRESYNEQFF
NA,TRBV5-4,TRBJ2-3,NA,TGTGCCAGCAGCAAATACACAGATACGCAGTATTTT,CASSKYTDTQYF
few,TRBV2,TRBJ1-2,NA,TGTGCCAGCAGTGAAGATGGTCGCGGTGGCTACACCTTC,CASSEDGRGGYTF
NA,TRBV18,TRBJ1-2,TRBD1,TGTGCCAGCTCACCCGACAGGGTCCAGGGCTACACCTTC,CASSPDRVQGYTF
NA,TRBV7-2,TRBJ2-2,NA,TGTGCCAGCAGCTCATATGGCCCCGGGGAGCTGTTTTTT,CASSSYGPGELFF
NA,TRBV30,TRBJ2-7,NA,TGTGCCAGCAGTGCTCAGGGGTCGGGCTCCTACGAGCAGTACTTC,CASSAQGSGSYEQYF
NA,TRBV9,TRBJ1-3,TRBD1,TGTGCCAGCAGCGTAGCGGGACAGCGAAACACCATATATTTT,CASSVAGQRNTIYF
NA,TRBV5-4,TRBJ2-6,NA,TGTGCCAGCAGCCCTGCAGCTTGGAGCTCTGGGGCCAACGTCCTGACTTTC,CASSPAAWSSGANVLTF
NA,TRBV27,TRBJ1-1,NA,TGTGCCAGCAGTTTATTGGTGAACACTGAAGCTTTCTTT,CASSLLVNTEAFF
NA,TRBV19,TRBJ1-5,NA,TGTGCCAGTAGCCCCGGATCCCAGCCCTCAAGCAATCAGCCCCAGCATTTT,CASSPGSQPSSNQPQHF
NA,TRBV13,TRBJ2-3,NA,TGTGCCAGCAGCCCAGGGAGCACAGATACGCAGTATTTT,CASSPGSTDTQYF
few,TRBV4-1,TRBJ1-1,NA,TGCGCCAGCAGCCAGGACAGGAACACTGAAGCTTTCTTT,CASSQDRNTEAFF